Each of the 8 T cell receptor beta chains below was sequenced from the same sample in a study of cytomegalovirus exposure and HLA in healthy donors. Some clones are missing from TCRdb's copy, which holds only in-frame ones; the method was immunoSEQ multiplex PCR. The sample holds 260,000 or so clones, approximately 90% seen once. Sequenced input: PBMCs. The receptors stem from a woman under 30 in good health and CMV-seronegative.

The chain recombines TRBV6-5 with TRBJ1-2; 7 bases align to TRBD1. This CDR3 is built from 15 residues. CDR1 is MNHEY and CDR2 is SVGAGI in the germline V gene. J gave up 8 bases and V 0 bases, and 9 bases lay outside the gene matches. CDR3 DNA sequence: TGTGCCAGCAGTTACTCGAAGAGGGGGCTTGGCGGCTACACCTTC. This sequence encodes CASSYSKRGLGGYTF.

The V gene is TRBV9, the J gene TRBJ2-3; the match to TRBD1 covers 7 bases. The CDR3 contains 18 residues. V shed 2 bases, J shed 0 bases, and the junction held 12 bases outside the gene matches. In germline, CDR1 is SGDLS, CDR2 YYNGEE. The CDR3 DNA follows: TGTGCCAGCAGCGTGGTGGGGACAGATTCCAGTAGCACAGATACGCAGTATTTT. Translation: CASSVVGTDSSSTDTQYF. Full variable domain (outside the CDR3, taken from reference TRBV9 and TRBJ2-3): DSGVTQTPKHLITATGQRVTLRCSPRSGDLSVYWYQQSLDQGLQFLIQYYNGEERAKGNILERFSAQQFPDLHSELNLSSLELGDSALYFCASSVVGTDSSSTDTQYFGPGTRLTVL.

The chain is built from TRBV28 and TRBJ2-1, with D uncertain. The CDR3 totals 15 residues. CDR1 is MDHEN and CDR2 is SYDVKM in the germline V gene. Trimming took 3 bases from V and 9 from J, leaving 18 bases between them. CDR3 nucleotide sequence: TGTGCCAGCAGTTTCCCGGCGGAGACCAACGGTGAGCAGTTCTTC. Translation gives CASSFPAETNGEQFF.

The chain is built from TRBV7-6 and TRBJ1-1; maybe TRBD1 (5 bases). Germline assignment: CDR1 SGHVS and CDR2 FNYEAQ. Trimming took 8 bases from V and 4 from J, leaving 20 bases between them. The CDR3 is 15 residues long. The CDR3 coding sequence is TGTGCCAGCCACACTATGGAGGGGAAGGGCACTGAAGCTTTCTTT. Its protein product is CASHTMEGKGTEAFF.

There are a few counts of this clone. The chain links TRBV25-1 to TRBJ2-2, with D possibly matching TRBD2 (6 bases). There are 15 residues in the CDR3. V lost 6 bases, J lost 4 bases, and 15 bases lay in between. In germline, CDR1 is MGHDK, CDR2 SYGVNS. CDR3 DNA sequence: TGTGCCAGCAGGGGGGGACTGGGGGGCACCGGGGAGCTGTTTTTT. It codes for CASRGGLGGTGELFF.

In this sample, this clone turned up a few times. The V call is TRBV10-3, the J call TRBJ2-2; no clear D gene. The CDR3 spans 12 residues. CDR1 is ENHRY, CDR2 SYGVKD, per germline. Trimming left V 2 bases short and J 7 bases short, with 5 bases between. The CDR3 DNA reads TGTGCCATCAGTGAGCGAGACGGGGAGCTGTTTTTT. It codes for CAISERDGELFF.

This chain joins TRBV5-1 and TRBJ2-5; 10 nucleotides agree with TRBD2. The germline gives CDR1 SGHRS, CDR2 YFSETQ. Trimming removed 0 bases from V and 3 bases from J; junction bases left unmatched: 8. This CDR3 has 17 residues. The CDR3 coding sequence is TGCGCCAGCAGCTTGGTCCGTACTAGCGGGACAGAAGAGACCCAGTACTTC. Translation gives CASSLVRTSGTEETQYF.

CDR3 nucleotides: TGTGCCAGCAGTTTGGGGGGAGGGCAGGGGATCTCTGGGGCCAACGTCCTGACTTTC. This translates into CASSLGGGQGISGANVLTF. The chain joins TRBV28 to TRBJ2-6, with D tentatively TRBD2 (7 bases). V lost 3 bases and J 0 bases, leaving 18 bases between the germline ends. The germline V gene has CDR1 MDHEN and CDR2 SYDVKM. The length of the CDR3 is 19 residues.